This T cell receptor (beta chain) was sequenced for a study of T cell repertoires in cytomegalovirus infection. Across the whole study: Indications of both CMV infection and matching HLA type were provided by public TCR beta signatures. General study results and limits: In two of eight donors, the top clonotype was HLA-C-restricted CMV-specific. Identification of carriers of CMV plus the relevant HLA was achieved through cumulative public TCR beta family frequency.

This clonotype was picked up many times. The antigen is undetermined. TCRdb re-called the reads with MiXCR, one entry per CDR3 protein. This table holds roughly 760,000 distinct CDR3 sequences, about 40% found once. The V and J ends lost 1 base and 0 bases respectively, with 11 bases between them. The CDR3 spans 16 residues. Looked up from germline, CDR1 is SGHTA and CDR2 is FQGNSA. The receptor's source is a human donor in good health (CMV status not recorded). Some clones in this sample may be carry-over from other donors' samples. This chain joins TRBV7-2 and TRBJ2-3, with D unclear. Sample: PBMCs. The CDR3 nucleotides are TGTGCCAGCAGCTTAGACTCGAGACCTAGCACAGATACGCAGTATTTT. Residues: CASSLDSRPSTDTQYF.